Sequencing of this T cell receptor (beta chain) was carried out in a study of cytomegalovirus exposure and HLA in healthy donors. The CDR3 totals 12 residues. V lost 5 bases and J lost 11; bases outside the gene matches: 8. Looked up from germline, CDR1 is SNHLY and CDR2 is FYNNEI. Study outcomes and limitations: It was likely that a cluster of highly shared sequence variants was a sequencing artifact. As was reported, the classifier diagnosed cytomegalovirus status with high specificity and sensitivity.

About this clone itself: Its antigen is not known.

The PCR made use of 60 Vbeta and 13 Jbeta primers. TCRdb's table, derived via immunoSEQ multiplex PCR, lists solely in-frame clones and lacks some. The sample lists 35,000 to 45,000 clones; approximately 80% were seen once. The receptor was derived from a woman aged 18-29 years in good health and CMV-seropositive. The gene calls are TRBV2 and TRBJ1-2; 7 nucleotides match TRBD1. Sample: PBMCs. CDR3 DNA sequence: TGTGCCAGCAGTCCAGGGACAGTCGGGTACACCTTC. Translated: CASSPGTVGYTF.